A single sample is the source of the 22 T cell receptor beta chains below, sequenced in a study of cytomegalovirus exposure and HLA in healthy donors. Some clones are missing from TCRdb's copy, which holds only in-frame ones; the method was immunoSEQ multiplex PCR. The repertoire holds 200,000 to 300,000 clones, with roughly 87% as singletons. Sequencing was done on a sample of PBMCs. Receptors originate from a man between 18 and 35 years old in good health and CMV-seropositive.

The chain employs TRBV2 and TRBJ2-3, with 12 bases aligning to TRBD2. With 3 bases clipped from V and 4 bases from J, the junction kept 8 bases outside the gene matches. Germline CDR1 is SNHLY and CDR2 is FYNNEI. This CDR3 spans 17 amino acids. CDR3 sequence reads: CASSDGASGRAADTQYF. The CDR3 DNA sequence: TGTGCCAGCAGTGATGGGGCTAGCGGGAGGGCCGCAGATACGCAGTATTTT.

This clone was seen a few times. The chain joins TRBV7-9 to TRBJ2-1; D is unclear. CDR1 and CDR2 (germline): SEHNR, FQNEAQ (reference sequence). Between the trimmed V and J ends, which lost 1 base and 8 bases, there was a span of 15 bases. This CDR3 comprises 15 residues. The CDR3 bases are TGTGCCAGCAGCTTAGTTCTGTCCGCGGCCCATGAGCAGTTCTTC. This gives the protein CASSLVLSAAHEQFF. Drawing the rest from reference TRBV7-9 and TRBJ2-1, the complete variable domain is DTGVSQNPRHKITKRGQNVTFRCDPISEHNRLYWYRQTLGQGPEFLTYFQNEAQLEKSRLLSDRFSAERPKGSFSTLEIQRTEQGDSAMYLCASSLVLSAAHEQFFGPGTRLTVL.

The V and J genes are TRBV7-2 and TRBJ2-5, with 9 nucleotides matching TRBD2. V gave up 1 base and J gave up 3 bases; unmatched junction bases: 9. The CDR3 is 17 amino acids. The germline V gene encodes CDR1 SGHTA and CDR2 FQGNSA. CDR3 amino acids: CASSLDIAGAVKETQYF. DNA of the CDR3: TGTGCCAGCAGCTTAGATATAGCGGGAGCAGTTAAAGAGACCCAGTACTTC.

The V and J genes are TRBV11-2 and TRBJ2-1; TRBD2 might be the D (6 bases). CDR1 is SGHAT and CDR2 is FQNNGV in the germline V gene. V lost 5 bases, J lost 9 bases, and 20 bases lay in between. This CDR3 contains 15 residues. The CDR3, as DNA: TGTGCCAGCAGCCCCGGGAGCCCAGGGAAGGGTGAGCAGTTCTTC. Its protein is CASSPGSPGKGEQFF. Full variable domain (outside the CDR3, taken from reference TRBV11-2 and TRBJ2-1): EAGVAQSPRYKIIEKRQSVAFWCNPISGHATLYWYQQILGQGPKLLIQFQNNGVVDDSQLPKDRFSAERLKGVDSTLKIQPAKLEDSAVYLCASSPGSPGKGEQFFGPGTRLTVL.

This clone was detected only a few times. CDR3 amino acids: CASSFAGVPYEQYF. The CDR3, as DNA: TGTGCCAGCAGCTTTGCAGGGGTTCCCTACGAGCAGTACTTC. The V gene is TRBV5-6, the J gene TRBJ2-7, with D maybe TRBD1 (6 bases). The V gene lost 2 bases and the J gene lost 2 bases, with 11 bases spanning the gap. This CDR3 is built from 14 residues. Per the germline V gene, CDR1 is SGHDT and CDR2 is YYEEEE.

The rearrangement joins TRBV27 to TRBJ1-2; TRBD1 matches 8 bases. J was trimmed by 5 bases and V by 1 base; bases with no gene match: 6. Germline CDR1 and CDR2: MNHEY and SMNVEV (reference sequence). CDR3 length equals 15 residues. As DNA, the CDR3 is TGTGCCAGCAGTTTATTTCCGACAGGGGCGTATGGCTACACCTTC. Translating gives CASSLFPTGAYGYTF.

This chain links TRBV19 with TRBJ2-7; D gene uncertain. The germline gives CDR1 LNHDA, CDR2 SQIVND (reference sequence). This CDR3 contains 13 residues. Trimming stripped 3 bases from V and 3 bases from J, with 9 bases between. The CDR3 bases are TGTGCCAGTAGTATGACGATAGTCTACGAGCAGTACTTC. It specifies CASSMTIVYEQYF.

This sequence joins TRBV7-9 and TRBJ1-4; D not resolved. Per the germline V gene, CDR1 is SEHNR and CDR2 is FQNEAQ (reference sequence). The CDR3 covers 17 residues. The ends were cut back, 5 bases at V and 3 bases at J, with 19 bases in the middle. CDR3 nucleotides: TGTGCCAGCAGCACTCGACCAGGACGGAAGTCTAATGAAAAACTGTTTTTT. Translated, it gives CASSTRPGRKSNEKLFF.

This chain links TRBV4-3 with TRBJ1-5; tentative D call: TRBD1 (6 bases). The CDR3 length is 14 residues. Per the germline V gene, CDR1 is LGHNA and CDR2 is YSLEER. V was clipped by 2 bases and J by 3 bases, with 8 bases between them. The CDR3 coding sequence is TGCGCCAGCAGCCAAAACAGGGTCAATCAGCCCCAGCATTTT. Amino acids: CASSQNRVNQPQHF.

The rearrangement uses TRBV4-1 and TRBJ2-7; D may be TRBD1 (7 bases). CDR3 size: 18 residues. V dropped 0 bases and J dropped 2 bases, with 20 bases sitting between them. Germline assignment: CDR1 MGHRA and CDR2 YSYEKL. CDR3 DNA sequence: TGCGCCAGCAGCCAAGATACCAGCGGAGGGGGCCGAACCTACGAGCAGTACTTC. Encoded protein: CASSQDTSGGGRTYEQYF.

The chain is built from TRBV7-9 and TRBJ2-7; maybe TRBD2 (5 bases). In germline, CDR1 is SEHNR, CDR2 FQNEAQ (reference sequence). V was cut by 3 bases and J by 0 bases, with 9 bases left in between. This CDR3 has 14 amino acids. Here the CDR3 DNA reads TGTGCCAGCAGCTTTTCAGCGGACTCCTACGAGCAGTACTTC. It yields the protein CASSFSADSYEQYF.

CDR3 DNA sequence: TGCGCCAGCAGCCAAGAGAGGGGGGGTATAGAGCAGTACTTC. This codes for CASSQERGGIEQYF. The V and J genes are TRBV4-3 and TRBJ2-7; TRBD2 is a possible D gene (7 bases). V gave up 0 bases and J gave up 7 bases, with 13 bases separating them. The CDR3 totals 14 residues. Germline loops: CDR1 LGHNA, CDR2 YSLEER.

The genes are TRBV5-1 and TRBJ2-2; TRBD1 might be the D (5 bases). Trimming pared 7 bases from V and 5 bases from J, leaving 12 bases between. The CDR3 sequence is 13 residues long. Per germline, CDR1 SGHRS and CDR2 YFSETQ. CDR3 DNA: TGCGCCAGCGGATCAGGGTTAACCGGGGAGCTGTTTTTT. The encoded protein is CASGSGLTGELFF.

V and J are TRBV7-9 and TRBJ2-7; D might be TRBD1 (5 bases). Between the trimmed V and J ends, which lost 1 base and 6 bases, there was a span of 10 bases. Per germline, CDR1 SEHNR and CDR2 FQNEAQ (reference sequence). The CDR3 has 13 residues. CDR3 coding DNA: TGTGCCAGCAGCTTAGAGGGGTTGGGCGAGCAGTACTTC. Protein product: CASSLEGLGEQYF.

The chain joins TRBV5-5 to TRBJ2-5; D perhaps matches TRBD1 (5 bases). V was clipped by 4 bases and J by 2 bases, with 9 bases between them. This CDR3 is 13 amino acids long. Looked up from germline, CDR1 is SGHKS and CDR2 is YYEKEE (reference sequence). CDR3 sequence: CASSAQVQETQYF. Written as DNA, the CDR3 is TGTGCCAGCAGCGCACAGGTGCAAGAGACCCAGTACTTC.

This clone was observed a handful of times. The J gene is TRBJ2-7, the V gene TRBV19, with D tentatively TRBD2 (7 bases). The CDR3 length is 14 residues. Trimming stripped 3 bases from V and 4 bases from J, with 13 bases between. Per germline, CDR1 LNHDA and CDR2 SQIVND (reference sequence). DNA for the CDR3: TGTGCCAGTAGTATCCGGGGGGCATCTTACGAGCAGTACTTC. Translating it yields CASSIRGASYEQYF.

This clone occurred a few times. The chain has TRBV5-5 and TRBJ1-2, with D perhaps TRBD1 (6 bases). This CDR3 has 14 residues. Germline CDR1 is SGHKS and CDR2 is YYEKEE (reference sequence). The V end was cut by 4 bases, the J end by 4 bases, with 14 bases between. CDR3 region: CASSPDSGGYGYTF. CDR3 in DNA: TGTGCCAGCAGCCCGGACAGTGGGGGCTATGGCTACACCTTC.

V is TRBV29-1 and J is TRBJ2-1; either TRBD1 or TRBD2 may supply D (5 bases each). The CDR3 is made up of 14 amino acids. Germline V gene data show CDR1 as SQVTM and CDR2 as ANQGSEA. Trimming cost V 6 bases and J 0 bases, with 12 bases left between them. CDR3 DNA sequence: TGCAGCGTAGTTAAGGGGAGCTCCTACAATGAGCAGTTCTTC. Translated, it gives CSVVKGSSYNEQFF.

The chain uses TRBV5-4 and TRBJ2-3, with 10 positions matching TRBD2. The V gene's germline CDR1 is SGHNT and CDR2 YYREEE (reference sequence). V shed 4 bases and J 5 bases; nucleotides not matched to a gene: 13. The CDR3 covers 17 residues. CDR3 residues: CASSPSGGGPARDTQYF. The CDR3 nucleotides read TGTGCCAGCAGCCCCAGCGGGGGGGGCCCGGCAAGAGATACGCAGTATTTT.

J is TRBJ2-4 and V is TRBV29-1; D is undetermined. V was trimmed by 6 bases and J by 3 bases, leaving 9 bases between them. The CDR3 contains 12 residues. CDR1 and CDR2 from the germline V gene are SQVTM and ANQGSEA. In DNA form, the CDR3 reads TGCAGCGTCAAACCCGGCAAAAACATTCAGTACTTC. Residues: CSVKPGKNIQYF. The whole variable domain, filled in from reference TRBV29-1 and TRBJ2-4, reads SAVISQKPSRDICQRGTSLTIQCQVDSQVTMMFWYRQQPGQSLTLIATANQGSEATYESGFVIDKFPISRPNLTFSTLTVSNMSPEDSSIYLCSVKPGKNIQYFGAGTRLSVL.

The chain uses TRBV30 and TRBJ1-2, with a possible D match to TRBD1 (5 bases). V was shortened by 7 bases and J by 4 bases, with 13 bases between the two germline ends. Germline lookup yields CDR1 GTSNPN and CDR2 SVGIG (reference sequence). The CDR3 is 12 residues long. This chain's CDR3 is CASGGGGYGYTF. The DNA of the CDR3 is TGTGCCTCAGGCGGGGGAGGCTATGGCTACACCTTC.

This chain joins TRBV5-6 and TRBJ1-5, with unresolved D. Trimming pared 4 bases from V and 5 bases from J, leaving 13 bases between. There are 14 residues in the CDR3. CDR1 is SGHDT, CDR2 YYEEEE, per germline. The CDR3 DNA follows: TGTGCCAGCAGCCGGCGCGGGATTGATCAGCCCCAGCATTTT. It specifies CASSRRGIDQPQHF.